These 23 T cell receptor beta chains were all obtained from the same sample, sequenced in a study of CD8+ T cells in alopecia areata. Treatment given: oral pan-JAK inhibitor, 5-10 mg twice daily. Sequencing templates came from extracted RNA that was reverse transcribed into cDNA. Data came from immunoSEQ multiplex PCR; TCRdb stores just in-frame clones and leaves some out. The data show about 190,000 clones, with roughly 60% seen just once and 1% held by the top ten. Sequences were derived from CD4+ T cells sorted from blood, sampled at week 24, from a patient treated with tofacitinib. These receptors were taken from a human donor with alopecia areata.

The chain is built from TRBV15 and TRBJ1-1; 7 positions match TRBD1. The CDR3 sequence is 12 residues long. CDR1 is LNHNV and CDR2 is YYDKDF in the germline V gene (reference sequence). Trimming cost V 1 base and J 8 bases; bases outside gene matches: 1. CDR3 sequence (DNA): TGTGCCACCAGCAGAGGACAGGGAGAAGCTTTCTTT. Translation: CATSRGQGEAFF. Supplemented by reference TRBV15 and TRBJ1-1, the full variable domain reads DAMVIQNPRYQVTQFGKPVTLSCSQTLNHNVMYWYQQKSSQAPKLLFHYYDKDFNNEADTPDNFQSRRPNTSFCFLDIRSPGLGDTAMYLCATSRGQGEAFFGQGTRLTVV.

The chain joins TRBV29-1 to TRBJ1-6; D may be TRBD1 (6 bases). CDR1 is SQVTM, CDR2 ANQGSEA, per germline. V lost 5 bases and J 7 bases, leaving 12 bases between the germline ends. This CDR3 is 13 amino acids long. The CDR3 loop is CSVRQAPNSPLHF. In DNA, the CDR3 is TGCAGCGTTCGACAGGCGCCGAATTCACCCCTCCACTTT.

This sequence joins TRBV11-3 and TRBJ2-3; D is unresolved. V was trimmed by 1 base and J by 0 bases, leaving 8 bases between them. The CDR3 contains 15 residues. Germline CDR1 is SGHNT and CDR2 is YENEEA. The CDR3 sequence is CASSLARVSTDTQYF. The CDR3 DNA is TGTGCCAGCAGCTTAGCACGGGTGAGCACAGATACGCAGTATTTT.

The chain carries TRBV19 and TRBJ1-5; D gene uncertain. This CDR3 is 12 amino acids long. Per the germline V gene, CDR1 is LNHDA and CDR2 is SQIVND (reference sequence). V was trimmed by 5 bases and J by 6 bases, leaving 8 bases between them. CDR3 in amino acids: CASSFSGQPQHF. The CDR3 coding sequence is TGTGCCAGTAGTTTTTCTGGTCAGCCCCAGCATTTT.

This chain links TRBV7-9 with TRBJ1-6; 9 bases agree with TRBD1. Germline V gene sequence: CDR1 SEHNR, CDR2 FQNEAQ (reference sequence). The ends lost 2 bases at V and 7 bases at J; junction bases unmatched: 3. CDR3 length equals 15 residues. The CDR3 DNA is TGTGCCAGCAGCTTATTCGGGACAGGGAATTCACCCCTCCACTTT. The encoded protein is CASSLFGTGNSPLHF.

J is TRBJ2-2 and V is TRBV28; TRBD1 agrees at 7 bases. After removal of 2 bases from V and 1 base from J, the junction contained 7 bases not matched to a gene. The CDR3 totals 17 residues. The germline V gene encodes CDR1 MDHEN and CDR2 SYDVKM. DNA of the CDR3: TGTGCCAGCAGTTTACTTGGTACAGGGGTGAACACCGGGGAGCTGTTTTTT. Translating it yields CASSLLGTGVNTGELFF.

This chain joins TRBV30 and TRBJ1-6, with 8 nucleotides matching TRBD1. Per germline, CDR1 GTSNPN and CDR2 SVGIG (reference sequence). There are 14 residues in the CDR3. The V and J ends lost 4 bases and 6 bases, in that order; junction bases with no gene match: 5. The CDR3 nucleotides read TGTGCCTGGAACCGGGACAGGATTAATTCACCCCTCCACTTT. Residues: CAWNRDRINSPLHF.

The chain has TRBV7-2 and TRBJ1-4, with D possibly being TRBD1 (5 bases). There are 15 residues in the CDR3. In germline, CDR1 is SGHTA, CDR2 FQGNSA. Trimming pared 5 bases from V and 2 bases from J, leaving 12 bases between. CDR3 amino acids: CASSGEWGTNEKLFF. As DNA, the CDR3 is TGTGCCAGCAGCGGGGAGTGGGGGACTAATGAAAAACTGTTTTTT.

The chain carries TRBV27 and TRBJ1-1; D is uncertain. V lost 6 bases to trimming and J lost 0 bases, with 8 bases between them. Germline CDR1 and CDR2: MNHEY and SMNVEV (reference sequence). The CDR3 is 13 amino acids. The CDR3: CASSSYLNTEAFF. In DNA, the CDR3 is TGTGCCAGCAGCTCGTACTTGAACACTGAAGCTTTCTTT.

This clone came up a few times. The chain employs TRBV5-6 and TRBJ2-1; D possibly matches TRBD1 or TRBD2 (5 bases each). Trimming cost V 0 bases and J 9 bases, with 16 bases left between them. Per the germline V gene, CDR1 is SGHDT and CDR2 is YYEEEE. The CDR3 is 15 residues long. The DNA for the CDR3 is TGTGCCAGCAGCTTGGCCAATCGGGGCGGATTTGAGCAGTTCTTC. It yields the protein CASSLANRGGFEQFF.

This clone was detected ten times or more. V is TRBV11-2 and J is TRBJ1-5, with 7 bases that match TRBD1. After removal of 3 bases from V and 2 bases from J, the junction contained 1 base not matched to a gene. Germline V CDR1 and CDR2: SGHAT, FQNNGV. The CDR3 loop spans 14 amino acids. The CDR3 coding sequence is TGTGCCAGCAGCTTGGGGACAGGCAATCAGCCCCAGCATTTT. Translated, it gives CASSLGTGNQPQHF.

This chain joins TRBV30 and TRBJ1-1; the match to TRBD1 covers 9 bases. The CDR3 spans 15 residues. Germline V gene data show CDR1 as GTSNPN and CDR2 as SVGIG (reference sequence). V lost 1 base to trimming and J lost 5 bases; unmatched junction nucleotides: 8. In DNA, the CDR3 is TGTGCCTGGAGTGGAAAGACAGGGGGGTGGACTGAAGCTTTCTTT. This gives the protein CAWSGKTGGWTEAFF.

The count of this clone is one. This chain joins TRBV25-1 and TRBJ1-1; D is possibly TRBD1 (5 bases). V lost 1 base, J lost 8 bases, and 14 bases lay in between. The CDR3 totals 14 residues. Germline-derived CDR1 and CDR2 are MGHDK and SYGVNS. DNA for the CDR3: TGTGCCAGCAGTGAATCGAGACGCAGGGAGGAAGCTTTCTTT. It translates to CASSESRRREEAFF.

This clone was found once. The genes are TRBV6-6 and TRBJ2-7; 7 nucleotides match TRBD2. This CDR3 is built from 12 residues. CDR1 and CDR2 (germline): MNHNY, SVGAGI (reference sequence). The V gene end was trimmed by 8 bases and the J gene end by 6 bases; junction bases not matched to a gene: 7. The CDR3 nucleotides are TGTGCCAGCGGAAGAACTAGCGCCGAGCAGTACTTC. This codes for CASGRTSAEQYF.

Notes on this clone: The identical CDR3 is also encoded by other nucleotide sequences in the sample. CDR3 sequence (DNA): TGTGCCAGCTCACCGGGACGGCAAAATGAAAAACTGTTTTTT. The encoded protein is CASSPGRQNEKLFF. The genes are TRBV18 and TRBJ1-4, with D maybe TRBD1 (5 bases). This CDR3 has 14 amino acids. Germline CDR1 and CDR2: KGHSH and LQKENI. The germline V and J ends were trimmed by 3 bases and 5 bases, with 10 bases remaining between them.

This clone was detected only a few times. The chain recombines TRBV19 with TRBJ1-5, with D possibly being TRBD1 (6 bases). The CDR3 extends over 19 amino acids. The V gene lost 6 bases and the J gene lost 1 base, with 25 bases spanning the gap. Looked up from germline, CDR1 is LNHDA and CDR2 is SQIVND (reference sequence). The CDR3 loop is CASRSRGGGRDGSNQPQHF. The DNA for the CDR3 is TGTGCCAGTAGATCCCGAGGAGGGGGGAGGGATGGAAGCAATCAGCCCCAGCATTTT.

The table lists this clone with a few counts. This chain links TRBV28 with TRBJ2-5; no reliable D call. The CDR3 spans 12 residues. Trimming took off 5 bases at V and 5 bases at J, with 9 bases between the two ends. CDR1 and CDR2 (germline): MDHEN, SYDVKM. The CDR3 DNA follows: TGTGCCAGCAGTAATATCCAGGAGACCCAGTACTTC. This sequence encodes CASSNIQETQYF.

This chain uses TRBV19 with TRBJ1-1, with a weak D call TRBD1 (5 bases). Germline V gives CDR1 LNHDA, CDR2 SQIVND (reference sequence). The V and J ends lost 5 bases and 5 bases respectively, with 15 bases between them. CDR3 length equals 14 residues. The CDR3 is CASSPQLRQTEAFF. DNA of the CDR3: TGTGCCAGTAGTCCCCAACTTCGACAGACTGAAGCTTTCTTT.

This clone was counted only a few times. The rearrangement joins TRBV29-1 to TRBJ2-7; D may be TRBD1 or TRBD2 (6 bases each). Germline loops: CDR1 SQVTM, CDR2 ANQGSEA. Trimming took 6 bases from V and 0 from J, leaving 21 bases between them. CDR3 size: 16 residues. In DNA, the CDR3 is TGCAGCGTAGGAATTGGGGGGCAGGGTCGCTCCTACGAGCAGTACTTC. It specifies CSVGIGGQGRSYEQYF.

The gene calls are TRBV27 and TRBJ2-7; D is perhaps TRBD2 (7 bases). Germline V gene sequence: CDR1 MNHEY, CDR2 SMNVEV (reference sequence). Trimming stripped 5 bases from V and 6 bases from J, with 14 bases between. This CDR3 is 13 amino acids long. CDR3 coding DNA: TGTGCCAGCAGTCCCCACAGGGAGGGCGAGCAGTACTTC. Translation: CASSPHREGEQYF.

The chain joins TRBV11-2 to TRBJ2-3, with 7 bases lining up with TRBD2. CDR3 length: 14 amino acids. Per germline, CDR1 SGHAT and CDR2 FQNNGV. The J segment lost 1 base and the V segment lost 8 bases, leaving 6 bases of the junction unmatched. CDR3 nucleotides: TGTGCCAGCTCCACTAGCGCGGGCACAGATACGCAGTATTTT. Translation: CASSTSAGTDTQYF.

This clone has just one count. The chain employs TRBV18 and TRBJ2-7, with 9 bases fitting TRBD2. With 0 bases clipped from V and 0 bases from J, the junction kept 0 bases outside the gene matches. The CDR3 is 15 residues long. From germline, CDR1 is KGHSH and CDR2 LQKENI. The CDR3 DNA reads TGTGCCAGCTCACCACCGACTAGCGGCTCCTACGAGCAGTACTTC. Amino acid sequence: CASSPPTSGSYEQYF. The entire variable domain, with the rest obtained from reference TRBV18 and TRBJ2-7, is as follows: NAGVMQNPRHLVRRRGQEARLRCSPMKGHSHVYWYRQLPEEGLKFMVYLQKENIIDESGMPKERFSAEFPKEGPSILRIQQVVRGDSAAYFCASSPPTSGSYEQYFGPGTRLTVT.

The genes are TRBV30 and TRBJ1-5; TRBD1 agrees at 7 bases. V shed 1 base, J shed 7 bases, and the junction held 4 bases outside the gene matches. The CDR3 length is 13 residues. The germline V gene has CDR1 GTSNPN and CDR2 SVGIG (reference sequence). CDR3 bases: TGTGCCTGGAGTGAGGGGGCCAGCCAGCCCCAGCATTTT. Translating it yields CAWSEGASQPQHF.